Presented here are 18 T cell receptor beta chains from one specimen sequenced in a study of cytomegalovirus exposure and HLA in healthy donors. Researchers ran the PCR with 60 Vbeta and 13 Jbeta primers. Here immunoSEQ multiplex PCR was the method, and the copy in TCRdb shows in-frame clones only, minus some. This sample has more than 110,000 clones, with about 75% found just once. Sequenced input: PBMCs. The receptors were gathered from a woman aged 25 to 39 in good health and CMV-seronegative.

V usage is TRBV10-3 and J usage is TRBJ2-1, with TRBD2 matching 9 bases. The V and J ends lost 8 bases and 3 bases, in that order; junction bases with no gene match: 11. Germline values: CDR1 ENHRY, CDR2 SYGVKD. The CDR3 extends over 16 amino acids. CDR3 sequence (DNA): TGTGCCATCGGGGGGGGGAGGACTAGCGACTACAATGAGCAGTTCTTC. This encodes CAIGGGRTSDYNEQFF.

This sequence joins TRBV4-2 and TRBJ1-3; the D is unclear. The V gene lost 2 bases and the J gene lost 7 bases, with 12 bases spanning the gap. Germline V gives CDR1 LGHNA, CDR2 YNFKEQ. This CDR3 is built from 14 residues. DNA of the CDR3: TGTGCCAGCAGCCAAACTACCACTTCGAACACCATATATTTT. This codes for CASSQTTTSNTIYF.

This clone was observed a handful of times. The chain is built from TRBV18 and TRBJ1-6; 8 nucleotides match TRBD1. The CDR3 runs to 14 residues. Losses at the gene ends were 5 bases for V and 8 bases for J; bases not matched to a gene: 5. Germline loops: CDR1 KGHSH, CDR2 LQKENI. DNA of the CDR3: TGTGCCAGCTCAGCAGGGGGCACCGATTCACCCCTCCACTTT. Translating it yields CASSAGGTDSPLHF.

CDR3 bases: TGTGCCAGCAGCCTAGTGAGCGGGGGAGGCACAGATACGCAGTATTTT. Translation gives CASSLVSGGGTDTQYF. This rearrangement joins TRBV7-6 to TRBJ2-3, with 8 bases aligning to TRBD2. Trimming cost V 5 bases and J 1 base; bases outside gene matches: 8. The CDR3 extends over 16 amino acids. Germline loops: CDR1 SGHVS, CDR2 FNYEAQ.

This chain uses TRBV11-2 with TRBJ1-1, with a possible D match to TRBD1 (5 bases). Germline CDR1 is SGHAT and CDR2 is FQNNGV. The CDR3 has 15 residues. Trimming took 1 base from V and 3 from J, leaving 12 bases between them. CDR3 amino acids: CASSLAQGGYTEAFF. The CDR3 DNA reads as TGTGCCAGCAGCTTAGCCCAGGGTGGGTACACTGAAGCTTTCTTT.

The chain employs TRBV5-6 and TRBJ2-1, with 11 bases matching TRBD2. V lost 1 base, J lost 5 bases, and 11 bases stayed unmatched. CDR3 length equals 18 residues. Germline CDR1 and CDR2: SGHDT and YYEEEE. The CDR3 coding sequence is TGTGCCAGCAGCTTGCCGCCGACCCAGACTAGCGGGGACAATGAGCAGTTCTTC. Translation: CASSLPPTQTSGDNEQFF.

The chain recombines TRBV28 with TRBJ1-6; 8 bases match TRBD1. CDR3 length equals 16 residues. Per the germline V gene, CDR1 is MDHEN and CDR2 is SYDVKM. The J segment lost 10 bases and the V segment lost 6 bases, leaving 14 bases of the junction unmatched. This chain's CDR3 is CASRFLQGVLGSPLHF. The CDR3 DNA follows: TGTGCCAGCAGGTTTCTACAGGGGGTCTTGGGATCACCCCTCCACTTT.

This chain joins TRBV21-1 and TRBJ2-1; the table gives TRBD1 as D, unverified against the DNA. TRBV21-1 is designated a pseudogene. The CDR3 spans 17 residues. CDR3 amino acids: CASSSQWGGTGSDEQFF. The CDR3 nucleotides read TGTGCCAGCAGCTCTCAATGGGGGGGGACAGGCAGCGATGAGCAGTTCTTC.

This clone was seen once. The CDR3 nucleotides read TGTGCCAGCAGTTACCGCGGGGGGCAAGAGACCCAGTACTTC. Encoded protein: CASSYRGGQETQYF. This chain links TRBV6-5 with TRBJ2-5; TRBD2 matches at 8 bases. The germline V gene encodes CDR1 MNHEY and CDR2 SVGAGI. Trimming removed 2 bases from V and 2 bases from J; junction bases left unmatched: 1. CDR3 length equals 14 residues.

The chain employs TRBV6-5 and TRBJ1-1, with 11 nucleotides matching TRBD1. The germline gives CDR1 MNHEY, CDR2 SVGAGI. The CDR3 loop spans 15 amino acids. V was clipped by 8 bases and J by 4 bases; unmatched bases: 9. The CDR3 reads CASSVPGTGGTEAFF. DNA for the CDR3: TGTGCCAGCTCCGTCCCAGGGACAGGGGGCACTGAAGCTTTCTTT.

The count of this clone is one. This chain uses TRBV14 with TRBJ2-5; D tentatively fits TRBD1 or TRBD2 (7 bases each). The CDR3 has 13 residues. The V gene's germline CDR1 is SGHDN and CDR2 FVKESK. In DNA, the CDR3 is TGTACCACCAGGGGGAGGGTAGAAGAGACCCAGTACTTC. Amino acids: CTTRGRVEETQYF.

This rearrangement joins TRBV19 to TRBJ2-5; the D gene is possibly TRBD1 (5 bases). This CDR3 region has 13 residues. Germline lookup yields CDR1 LNHDA and CDR2 SQIVND (reference sequence). V was trimmed by 5 bases and J by 2 bases, leaving 9 bases between them. The CDR3 nucleotides read TGTGCCAGTAGTCGGACACTACAAGAGACCCAGTACTTC. As protein: CASSRTLQETQYF.

This clone was recorded only once. As DNA, the CDR3 is TGTGCCAGTAGCCGACAGGGAAGCACAGATACGCAGTATTTT. Its protein product is CASSRQGSTDTQYF. The chain links TRBV19 to TRBJ2-3, with 7 bases identical to TRBD1. This CDR3 spans 14 amino acids. The V gene's germline CDR1 is LNHDA and CDR2 SQIVND (reference sequence). V trimming: 6 bases; J trimming: 0 bases; junction bases outside the gene matches: 3.

This chain joins TRBV7-3 and TRBJ2-2; 10 nucleotides line up with TRBD2. V was clipped by 2 bases and J by 1 base; unmatched bases: 7. Looked up from germline, CDR1 is SGHTA and CDR2 is FQGTGA. This CDR3 contains 18 residues. The CDR3 region has the DNA TGTGCCAGCAGCTTAGTAGCGGGGGGCCTCGGGAACACCGGGGAGCTGTTTTTT. Its protein product is CASSLVAGGLGNTGELFF.

The chain couples TRBV27 to TRBJ1-6; 10 bases are shared with TRBD1. CDR1 MNHEY and CDR2 SMNVEV come from the germline V gene (reference sequence). The V and J ends lost 3 bases and 5 bases, in that order; junction bases with no gene match: 7. The CDR3 has 17 amino acids. The CDR3 region is CASSFLRQGADNSPLHF. CDR3 in DNA: TGTGCCAGCAGTTTTTTAAGACAGGGGGCTGATAATTCACCCCTCCACTTT.

The chain employs TRBV5-4 and TRBJ1-5; perhaps TRBD1 as D (6 bases). The V and J ends lost 3 bases and 0 bases respectively, with 25 bases between them. The CDR3 is 20 amino acids. Germline V gene sequence: CDR1 SGHNT, CDR2 YYREEE (reference sequence). CDR3 sequence reads: CASSSVGVWGRGYSNQPQHF. CDR3 nucleotide sequence: TGTGCCAGCAGCTCGGTTGGGGTGTGGGGCAGGGGTTATAGCAATCAGCCCCAGCATTTT. The full variable domain, completed using reference TRBV5-4 and TRBJ1-5, is ETGVTQSPTHLIKTRGQQVTLRCSSQSGHNTVSWYQQALGQGPQFIFQYYREEENGRGNFPPRFSGLQFPNYSSELNVNALELDDSALYLCASSSVGVWGRGYSNQPQHFGDGTRLSIL.

This clone has a handful of counts. The CDR3 sequence is CASSLGSSYEQYF. CDR3 nucleotide sequence: TGTGCCAGCAGTTTAGGTAGCTCCTACGAGCAGTACTTC. The chain joins TRBV28 to TRBJ2-7, with D unclear. The CDR3 runs to 13 residues. CDR1 is MDHEN and CDR2 is SYDVKM in the germline V gene. Trimming cost V 2 bases and J 0 bases, with 5 bases left between them.

Comments on this clone: Other DNA variants within this sample encode the same CDR3. The chain joins TRBV4-2 to TRBJ1-5, with TRBD1 matching 7 bases. V dropped 0 bases and J dropped 4; count of bases not matched to a gene: 6. The CDR3 consists of 16 residues. Germline values: CDR1 LGHNA, CDR2 YNFKEQ. CDR3 sequence reads: CASSQEEGARNQPQHF. The CDR3, as DNA: TGTGCCAGCAGCCAAGAAGAGGGGGCGAGGAATCAGCCCCAGCATTTT.